This paragraph reports one T cell receptor beta chain. Its binding antigen is unknown. A junction end diverges from the germline sequence, so it may reflect a read error. Based on the germline V gene, the CDR1 and CDR2 sequences are SGHDN and FVKESK. There are 16 amino acids in the CDR3, from cysteine to phenylalanine inclusive. Just the 48-base CDR3 DNA is kept, in frame starting at base 1. This specimen comes from a study of response to subunit inactivated influenza vaccine (dated by TCRdb to 2017 to 2018). Some background on the complete study: Deep quantitative profiling of the T cell receptor repertoire was used in the study to follow responses to a trivalent subunit inactivated influenza vaccine.

Study-wide findings and limitations: The authors suggested that each seasonal influenza vaccination may recruit only a limited number of new T cells.

Libraries were constructed by RT-PCR. For sequencing, an Illumina HiSeq 2500 was employed. TCRdb's own reprocessing of the public reads used fastp at Q25 and MiXCR and kept productive beta chains. Every CDR3 protein is listed once, alongside the most common genes and DNA of its rows. In all, the sample holds more than 450,000 distinct CDR3 sequences, and 6.5% to 8% of those were seen once. Roughly 13% of the sample is taken by the ten largest. The receptor was derived from a man aged 50-75 years who received an inactivated influenza vaccine. Donor details come from another sample of the same person, matched by shared clones. The sample consisted of PBMCs from blood, taken less than 30 months after vaccination. Recombination connected TRBV14 to TRBJ2-1; TRBD1 might be the D gene, on 5 matching bases. The CDR3 corresponds to CASSKDMWTTYNEQFF. The DNA sequence reads TGTGCCAGCAGCAAAGATATGTGGACAACCTACAATGAGCAGTTCTTC.